The following is a T cell receptor beta chain sequence with its context. The antigen remains unidentified. This sample is drawn from a study of CD8 T cells in ankylosing spondylitis. V was clipped by 1 base and J by 2 bases; unmatched bases: 5. This CDR3 is 16 amino acids long. The V gene's germline CDR1 is SGHTA and CDR2 FQGNSA. TCRdb re-derived calls from the 5' RACE reads in MiXCR, one entry per CDR3 protein. Of over 600,000 distinct CDR3 sequences listed, roughly 20% are singletons. Overall study findings and caveats: With a CD8+ phenotype, disease-linked clones were relatively rare in peripheral blood. Prior literature has documented some motif variants in synovial fluid and blood from reactive arthritis. A motif in TCR beta, a set of roughly eight highly homologous variants, appeared characteristic of ankylosing spondylitis blood.

The clonotype originates from a male donor with ankylosing spondylitis. This chain connects TRBV7-2 to TRBJ1-5; TRBD1 agrees at 7 bases. Input material: blood, either unsorted or a sorted T cell fraction (not recorded which). In DNA, the CDR3 is TGTGCCAGCAGCTTAGTTCGACAGGGTGGCAATCAGCCCCAGCATTTT. Protein: CASSLVRQGGNQPQHF. The variable domain in full, completed from reference TRBV7-2 and TRBJ1-5, reads GAGVSQSPSNKVTEKGKDVELRCDPISGHTALYWYRQSLGQGLEFLIYFQGNSAPDKSGLPSDRFSAERTGGSVSTLTIQRTQQEDSAVYLCASSLVRQGGNQPQHFGDGTRLSIL.